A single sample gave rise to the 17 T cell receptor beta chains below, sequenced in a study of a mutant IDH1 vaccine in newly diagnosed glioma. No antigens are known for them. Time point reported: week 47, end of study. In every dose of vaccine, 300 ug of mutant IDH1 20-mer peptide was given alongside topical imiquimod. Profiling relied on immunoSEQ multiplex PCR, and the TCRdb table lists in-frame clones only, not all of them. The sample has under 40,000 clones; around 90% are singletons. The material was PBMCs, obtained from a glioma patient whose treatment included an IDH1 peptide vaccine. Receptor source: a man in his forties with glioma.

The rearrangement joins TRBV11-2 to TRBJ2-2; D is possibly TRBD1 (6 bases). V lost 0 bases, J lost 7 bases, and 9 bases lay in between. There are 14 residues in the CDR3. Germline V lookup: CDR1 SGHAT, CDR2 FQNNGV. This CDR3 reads CASSLEGAGGELFF. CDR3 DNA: TGTGCCAGCAGCTTAGAGGGGGCGGGCGGGGAGCTGTTTTTT.

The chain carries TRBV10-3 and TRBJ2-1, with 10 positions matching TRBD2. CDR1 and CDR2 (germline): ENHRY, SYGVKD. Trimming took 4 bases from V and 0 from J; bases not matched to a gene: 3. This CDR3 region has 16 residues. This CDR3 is CAISGASGSSYNEQFF. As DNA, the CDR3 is TGTGCCATCAGTGGGGCTAGCGGGAGCTCCTACAATGAGCAGTTCTTC.

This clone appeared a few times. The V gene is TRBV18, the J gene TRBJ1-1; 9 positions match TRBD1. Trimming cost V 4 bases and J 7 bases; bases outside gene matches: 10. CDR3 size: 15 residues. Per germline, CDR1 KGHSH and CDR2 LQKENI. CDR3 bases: TGTGCCAGCTCACGCCGGGACAGGGAGGGAGATGAAGCTTTCTTT. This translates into CASSRRDREGDEAFF.

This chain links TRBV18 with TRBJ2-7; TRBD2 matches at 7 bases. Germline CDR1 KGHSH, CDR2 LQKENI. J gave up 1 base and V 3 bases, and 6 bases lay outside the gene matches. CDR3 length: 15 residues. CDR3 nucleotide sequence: TGTGCCAGCTCACCCACCCGGGGGGTTTCCTACGAGCAGTACTTC. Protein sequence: CASSPTRGVSYEQYF.

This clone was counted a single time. The CDR3 DNA reads as TGCGCCAGCAGCCAAGAAAGGGCGGATGAGCAGTTCTTC. This gives the protein CASSQERADEQFF. V gene TRBV4-3 combines with J gene TRBJ2-1; D unresolved. Trimming took 0 bases from V and 8 from J, leaving 8 bases between them. The CDR3 sequence is 13 residues long. Germline CDR1 reads LGHNA; CDR2 reads YSLEER.

CDR3 amino acids: CASSAANSHGGNEQFF. The DNA of the CDR3 is TGCGCCAGCAGCGCGGCCAACAGCCACGGGGGGAATGAGCAGTTCTTC. The rearrangement uses TRBV5-1 and TRBJ2-1; 7 bases map to TRBD2. Trimming at V came to 4 bases and at J to 7 bases, leaving 14 bases not matched to a gene. The CDR3 consists of 16 residues. CDR1 is SGHRS, CDR2 YFSETQ, per germline.

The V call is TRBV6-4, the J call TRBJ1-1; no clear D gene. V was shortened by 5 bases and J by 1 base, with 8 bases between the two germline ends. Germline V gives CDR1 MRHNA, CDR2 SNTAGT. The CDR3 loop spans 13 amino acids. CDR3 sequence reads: CASSPTANTEAFF. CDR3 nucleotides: TGTGCCAGCAGTCCTACAGCGAACACTGAAGCTTTCTTT.

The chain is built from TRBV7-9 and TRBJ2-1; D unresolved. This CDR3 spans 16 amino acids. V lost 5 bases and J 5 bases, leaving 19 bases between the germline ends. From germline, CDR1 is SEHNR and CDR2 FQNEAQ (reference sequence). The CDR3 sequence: CASSHVIGLEHNEQFF. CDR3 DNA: TGTGCCAGCAGCCACGTCATTGGGCTGGAACACAATGAGCAGTTCTTC.

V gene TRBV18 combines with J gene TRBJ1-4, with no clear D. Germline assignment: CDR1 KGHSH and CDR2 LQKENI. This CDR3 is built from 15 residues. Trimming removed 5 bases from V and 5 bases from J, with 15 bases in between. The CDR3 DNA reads TGTGCCAGCTCATTTGTTGCCACCCCGAATGAAAAACTGTTTTTT. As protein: CASSFVATPNEKLFF.

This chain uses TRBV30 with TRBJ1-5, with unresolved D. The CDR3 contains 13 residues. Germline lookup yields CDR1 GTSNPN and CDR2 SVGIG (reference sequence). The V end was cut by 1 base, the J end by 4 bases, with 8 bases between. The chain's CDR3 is CAWSADNNQPQHF. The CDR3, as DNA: TGTGCCTGGAGTGCCGACAATAATCAGCCCCAGCATTTT.

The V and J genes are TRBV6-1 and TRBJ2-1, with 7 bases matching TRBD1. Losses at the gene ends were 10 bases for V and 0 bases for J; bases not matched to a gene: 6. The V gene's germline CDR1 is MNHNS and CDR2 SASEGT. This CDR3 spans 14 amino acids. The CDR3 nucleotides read TGTGCCACTACCCGGGACAGCTCCTACAATGAGCAGTTCTTC. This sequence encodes CATTRDSSYNEQFF.

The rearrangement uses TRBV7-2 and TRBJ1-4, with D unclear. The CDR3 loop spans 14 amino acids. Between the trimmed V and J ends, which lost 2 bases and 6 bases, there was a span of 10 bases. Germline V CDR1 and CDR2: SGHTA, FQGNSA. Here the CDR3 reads CASSLIRGYEKLFF. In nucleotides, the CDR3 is TGTGCCAGCAGCTTAATAAGAGGATATGAAAAACTGTTTTTT.

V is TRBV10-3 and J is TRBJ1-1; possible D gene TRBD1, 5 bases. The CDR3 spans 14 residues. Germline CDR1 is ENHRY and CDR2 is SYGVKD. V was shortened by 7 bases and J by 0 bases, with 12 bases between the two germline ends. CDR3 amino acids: CAIKTDGLNTEAFF. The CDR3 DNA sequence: TGTGCCATCAAGACAGACGGGTTGAACACTGAAGCTTTCTTT.

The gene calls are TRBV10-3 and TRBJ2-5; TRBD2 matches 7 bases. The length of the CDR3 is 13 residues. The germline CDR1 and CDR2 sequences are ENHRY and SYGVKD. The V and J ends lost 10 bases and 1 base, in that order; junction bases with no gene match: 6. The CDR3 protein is CATLAESQETQYF. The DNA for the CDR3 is TGTGCCACCCTAGCGGAGAGCCAAGAGACCCAGTACTTC.

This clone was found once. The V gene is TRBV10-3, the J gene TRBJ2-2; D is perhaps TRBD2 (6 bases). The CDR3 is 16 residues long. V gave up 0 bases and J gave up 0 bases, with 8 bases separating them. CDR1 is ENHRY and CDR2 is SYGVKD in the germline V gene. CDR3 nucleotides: TGTGCCATCAGTGAGTCCCAGCGGGCGAACACCGGGGAGCTGTTTTTT. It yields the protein CAISESQRANTGELFF.

CDR3 sequence (DNA): TGTGCCAGCAGGCCGGGGGGGGGCACCTACGAGCAGTACGTC. Its protein product is CASRPGGGTYEQYV. V and J are TRBV6-6 and TRBJ2-7, with 8 bases lining up with TRBD2. V shed 6 bases, J shed 2 bases, and the junction held 6 bases outside the gene matches. This CDR3 comprises 14 residues. CDR1 is MNHNY and CDR2 is SVGAGI in the germline V gene (reference sequence).

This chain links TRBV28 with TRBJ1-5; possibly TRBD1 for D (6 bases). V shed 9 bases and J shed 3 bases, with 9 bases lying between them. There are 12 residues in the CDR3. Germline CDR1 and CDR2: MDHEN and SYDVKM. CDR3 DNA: TGTGCCAGTACAGGGACCAATCAGCCCCAGCATTTT. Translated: CASTGTNQPQHF.